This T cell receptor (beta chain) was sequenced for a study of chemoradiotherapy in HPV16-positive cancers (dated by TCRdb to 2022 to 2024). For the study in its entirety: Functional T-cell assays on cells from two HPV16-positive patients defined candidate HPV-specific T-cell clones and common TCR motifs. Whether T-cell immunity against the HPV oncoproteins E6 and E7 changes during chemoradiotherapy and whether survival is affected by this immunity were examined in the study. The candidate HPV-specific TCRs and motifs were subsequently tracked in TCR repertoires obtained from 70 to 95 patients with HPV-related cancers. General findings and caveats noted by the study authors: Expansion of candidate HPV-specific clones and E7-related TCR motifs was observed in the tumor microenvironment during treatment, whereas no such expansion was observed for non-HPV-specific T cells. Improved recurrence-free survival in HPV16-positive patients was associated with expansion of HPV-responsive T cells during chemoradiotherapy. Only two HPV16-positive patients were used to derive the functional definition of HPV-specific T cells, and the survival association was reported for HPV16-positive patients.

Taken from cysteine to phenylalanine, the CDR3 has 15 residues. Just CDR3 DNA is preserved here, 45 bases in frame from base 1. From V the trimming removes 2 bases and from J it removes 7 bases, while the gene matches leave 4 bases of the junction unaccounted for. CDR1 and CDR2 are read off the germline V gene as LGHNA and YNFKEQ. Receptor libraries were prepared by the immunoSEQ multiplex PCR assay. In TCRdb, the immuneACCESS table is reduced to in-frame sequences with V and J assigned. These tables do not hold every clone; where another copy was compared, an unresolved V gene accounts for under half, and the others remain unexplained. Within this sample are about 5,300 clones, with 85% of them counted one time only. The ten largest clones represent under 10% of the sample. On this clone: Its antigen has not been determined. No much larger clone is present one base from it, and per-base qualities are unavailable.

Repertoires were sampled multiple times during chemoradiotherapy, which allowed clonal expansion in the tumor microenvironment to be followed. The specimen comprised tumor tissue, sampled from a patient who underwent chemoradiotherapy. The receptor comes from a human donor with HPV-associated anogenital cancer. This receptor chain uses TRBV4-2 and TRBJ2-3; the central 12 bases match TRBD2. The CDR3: CASSQTSGGKNTQYF. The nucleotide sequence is TGTGCCAGCAGCCAAACTAGCGGGGGGAAGAATACGCAGTATTTT.